The 16 T cell receptor beta chains reported below all come from one sample, sequenced in a study of blood T cell repertoires in COVID-19. Using immunoSEQ multiplex PCR, the repertoire was profiled, and TCRdb retains in-frame clones only, with some absent. The table records approximately 250,000 clones, 80% to 90% of them present only once. What was sequenced was PBMCs or T cells enriched from blood (not recorded which). These receptors were collected from a woman aged 35 to 49 who had been exposed to COVID-19.

CDR3 DNA sequence: TGTGCCAGCAGTCTAGGAACGGCTAGCAATCAGCCCCAGCATTTT. It yields the protein CASSLGTASNQPQHF. The rearrangement joins TRBV7-8 to TRBJ1-5; no clear D. Germline CDR1 reads SGHVS; CDR2 reads FQNEAQ. The CDR3 length is 15 residues. Trimming removed 6 bases from V and 0 bases from J, with 12 bases in between.

This clone was seen once. The chain has TRBV2 and TRBJ2-5; TRBD2 matches 10 bases. The CDR3 spans 13 residues. Trimming at V came to 4 bases and at J to 6 bases, leaving 2 bases not matched to a gene. Germline V gene sequence: CDR1 SNHLY, CDR2 FYNNEI. The CDR3 sequence: CASSASGRKTQYF. CDR3 DNA: TGTGCCAGCAGTGCTAGCGGGAGAAAGACCCAGTACTTC.

The rearrangement uses TRBV11-2 and TRBJ1-2; maybe TRBD1 (5 bases). Between the trimmed V and J ends, which lost 1 base and 6 bases, there was a span of 15 bases. Germline CDR1 SGHAT, CDR2 FQNNGV. The CDR3 sequence is 15 residues long. The DNA of the CDR3 is TGTGCCAGCAGCTTAGTCCCGGCGGGGGAAAATGGCTACACCTTC. This gives the protein CASSLVPAGENGYTF. The entire variable domain, with the rest obtained from reference TRBV11-2 and TRBJ1-2, is as follows: EAGVAQSPRYKIIEKRQSVAFWCNPISGHATLYWYQQILGQGPKLLIQFQNNGVVDDSQLPKDRFSAERLKGVDSTLKIQPAKLEDSAVYLCASSLVPAGENGYTFGSGTRLTVV.

This sequence joins TRBV28 and TRBJ1-1; weak D call: TRBD1 (6 bases). CDR3 size: 12 residues. V lost 5 bases, J lost 8 bases, and 12 bases lay in between. Germline V gene data show CDR1 as MDHEN and CDR2 as SYDVKM. Written as DNA, the CDR3 is TGTGCCAGCAGTCCACAGGGTTTGGAAGCTTTCTTT. It specifies CASSPQGLEAFF.

Only a few counts were recorded for this clone. The J gene is TRBJ1-1, the V gene TRBV5-1, with 9 nucleotides matching TRBD1. In germline, CDR1 is SGHRS, CDR2 YFSETQ. J lost 1 base, V lost 4 bases, and 14 bases had no gene match. The CDR3 sequence is 18 residues long. CDR3 sequence reads: CASSPRMTGGLTNTEAFF. CDR3 bases: TGCGCCAGCAGCCCTCGGATGACAGGGGGTCTAACGAACACTGAAGCTTTCTTT.

V and J are TRBV7-9 and TRBJ2-1; D is ambiguous. V dropped 5 bases and J dropped 7 bases, with 9 bases sitting between them. The CDR3 contains 12 residues. Germline lookup yields CDR1 SEHNR and CDR2 FQNEAQ (reference sequence). The DNA for the CDR3 is TGTGCCAGCAGCGTAGGCAGGAATGAGCAGTTCTTC. This translates into CASSVGRNEQFF.

The chain combines TRBV28 with TRBJ2-7; D is unresolved. The CDR3 is 14 amino acids. The germline V gene has CDR1 MDHEN and CDR2 SYDVKM. V lost 3 bases, J lost 5 bases, and 14 bases lay in between. DNA for the CDR3: TGTGCCAGCAGTTTGGATGAGGTACGAAACGAGCAGTACTTC. Translating gives CASSLDEVRNEQYF.

The genes are TRBV7-9 and TRBJ2-7; TRBD1 matches 8 bases. CDR3 length equals 15 residues. The germline gives CDR1 SEHNR, CDR2 FQNEAQ (reference sequence). With V trimmed by 3 bases and J by 6 bases, 10 bases remained unmatched. The CDR3 DNA follows: TGTGCCAGCAGCTTCGGGACAGGTTCATCATCCGAGCAGTACTTC. It translates to CASSFGTGSSSEQYF.

The V gene is TRBV5-1, the J gene TRBJ2-7; the match to TRBD1 covers 9 bases. V lost 6 bases to trimming and J lost 7 bases; unmatched junction nucleotides: 14. Germline CDR1 SGHRS, CDR2 YFSETQ. The CDR3 is 15 amino acids. CDR3 in amino acids: CASKLEGQGVGEQYF. Written as DNA, the CDR3 is TGCGCCAGCAAACTGGAGGGACAGGGTGTAGGGGAGCAGTACTTC.

The chain recombines TRBV27 with TRBJ1-4; 8 bases are shared with TRBD1. Unmatched junction bases numbered 5, after V lost 6 bases and J lost 5 bases. This CDR3 contains 14 residues. Germline V gene lookup returns CDR1 MNHEY and CDR2 SMNVEV (reference sequence). CDR3 amino acids: CASRTGQENEKLFF. The CDR3 region has the DNA TGTGCCAGCAGGACGGGACAGGAAAATGAAAAACTGTTTTTT.

The V and J genes are TRBV11-2 and TRBJ1-1; D remains unclear. CDR3 length: 14 amino acids. V was pared by 5 bases and J by 11 bases, with 21 bases between. Germline V lookup: CDR1 SGHAT, CDR2 FQNNGV. CDR3 bases: TGTGCCAGCAGCCCCCGATCTTTTGCGGGAGAGGCTTTCTTT. It specifies CASSPRSFAGEAFF.

The rearrangement joins TRBV28 to TRBJ1-5; D is uncertain. The V end lost 4 bases, the J end lost 4 bases, and 5 bases lay between the germline ends. Germline V lookup: CDR1 MDHEN, CDR2 SYDVKM. This CDR3 is 12 amino acids long. CDR3 loop: CASSSVNQPQHF. CDR3 nucleotides: TGTGCCAGCAGTTCCGTGAATCAGCCCCAGCATTTT.

The chain uses TRBV27 and TRBJ2-2; D uncertain. Germline V gene lookup returns CDR1 MNHEY and CDR2 SMNVEV (reference sequence). The CDR3 is 15 amino acids. Trimming stripped 2 bases from V and 5 bases from J, with 12 bases between. This CDR3 reads CASSLGQLSTGELFF. The CDR3 nucleotides read TGTGCCAGCAGTTTAGGCCAACTATCAACCGGGGAGCTGTTTTTT.

The genes are TRBV11-3 and TRBJ1-4, with D maybe TRBD1 (6 bases). The CDR3 has 16 amino acids. The V gene's germline CDR1 is SGHNT and CDR2 YENEEA. V was shortened by 4 bases and J by 0 bases, with 12 bases between the two germline ends. The CDR3 nucleotides are TGTGCCAGCAGCTCCTACAGGGAAACAACTAATGAAAAACTGTTTTTT. Translated: CASSSYRETTNEKLFF.

CDR3: CATRKTSGNTGELFF. Here the CDR3 DNA reads TGTGCCACCAGAAAGACTAGCGGGAACACCGGGGAGCTGTTTTTT. This chain uses TRBV7-6 with TRBJ2-2; 9 bases line up with TRBD2. This CDR3 is built from 15 residues. The germline CDR1 and CDR2 sequences are SGHVS and FNYEAQ. The V segment lost 10 bases and the J segment 1 base; nucleotides outside the gene matches: 7.

Remarks on this clone: A read error may account for a junction end that differs from germline. The chain combines TRBV5-1 with TRBJ1-3; 8 bases are a match to TRBD1. Germline V CDR1 and CDR2: SGHRS, YFSETQ. This CDR3 region has 17 residues. The DNA for the CDR3 is TGTGCCAGCAGCTTGGGTGCAGGGGGCGCACAAGGAAACACCATATATTTT. Translated: CASSLGAGGAQGNTIYF. Supplemented by reference TRBV5-1 and TRBJ1-3, the full variable domain reads KAGVTQTPRYLIKTRGQQVTLSCSPISGHRSVSWYQQTPGQGLQFLFEYFSETQRNKGNFPGRFSGRQFSNSRSEMNVSTLELGDSALYLCASSLGAGGAQGNTIYFGEGSWLTVV.